The present T cell receptor beta chain was sequenced within a study of CD8+ T cells in alopecia areata. Extraction and reverse transcription of RNA yielded cDNA as the sequencing template. The method was immunoSEQ multiplex PCR; TCRdb's version includes in-frame clones alone and lacks a portion of them. In the table there are 65,000 to 95,000 clones, 51% of which are singletons. This clonotype originated in a human donor with alopecia areata. Material: NKG2D-high CD8+ T cells sorted from blood.

CDR3 DNA sequence: TGCGCCAGCAGCCAAGGAGGCTCGACAGCGCTTATCTACTCTGGGGCCAACGTCCTGACTTTC. Protein product: CASSQGGSTALIYSGANVLTF. The rearrangement uses TRBV4-3 and TRBJ2-6; D may be TRBD1 (5 bases). Germline V gene data show CDR1 as LGHNA and CDR2 as YSLEER. The CDR3 runs to 21 residues. The V end was cut by 1 base, the J end by 0 bases, with 22 bases between.